This T cell receptor (beta chain) was found in a study of graft-versus-host responses after intestinal transplantation. On this clone itself: The antigen is undetermined.

The CDR3 is 14 residues long. V trimming: 6 bases; J trimming: 3 bases; junction bases outside the gene matches: 2. CDR1 is MDHEN and CDR2 is SYDVKM in the germline V gene. Only in-frame clones appear in the TCRdb table, and some are missing; sequencing was by immunoSEQ multiplex PCR. The sample carries tens of thousands of clones, about four fifths recorded once. The chain employs TRBV28 and TRBJ2-1; TRBD1 matches 10 bases. Sequencing was performed on unstimulated CD4+ T cells sorted from spleen or lymph node cells, taken before transplant. This TCR came from a human donor who was the organ donor for an intestinal transplant. CDR3 nucleotides: TGTGCCAGCAGGACAGGGGGCCTCTACAATGAGCAGTTCTTC. Its translation is CASRTGGLYNEQFF.